The source of this T cell receptor beta chain is a study of T cell repertoires in ileal Crohn's disease. This CDR3 is 17 amino acids long. J gave up 2 bases and V 3 bases, and 9 bases lay outside the gene matches. Per germline, CDR1 LNHDA and CDR2 SQIVND (reference sequence). Time point noted: neoterminal ileum biopsy at postoperative endoscopy, about 6 months after surgery. TCRdb keeps only in-frame clones here, not all; method: immunoSEQ multiplex PCR. The sample lists about 62,000 clones, 85% to 90% occurring once. Input material: ileal tissue. The chain employs TRBV19 and TRBJ2-7, with TRBD1 matching 11 bases. The TCR sequence derives from an adult with Crohn's disease. CDR3 sequence reads: CASSMRPLDRGPYEQYF. The CDR3 nucleotides are TGTGCCAGTAGTATGCGCCCCTTGGACAGGGGGCCCTACGAGCAGTACTTC. Using reference TRBV19 and TRBJ2-7 for the parts outside the CDR3, the full variable domain is DGGITQSPKYLFRKEGQNVTLSCEQNLNHDAMYWYRQDPGQGLRLIYYSQIVNDFQKGDIAEGYSVSREKKESFPLTVTSAQKNPTAFYLCASSMRPLDRGPYEQYFGPGTRLTVT.